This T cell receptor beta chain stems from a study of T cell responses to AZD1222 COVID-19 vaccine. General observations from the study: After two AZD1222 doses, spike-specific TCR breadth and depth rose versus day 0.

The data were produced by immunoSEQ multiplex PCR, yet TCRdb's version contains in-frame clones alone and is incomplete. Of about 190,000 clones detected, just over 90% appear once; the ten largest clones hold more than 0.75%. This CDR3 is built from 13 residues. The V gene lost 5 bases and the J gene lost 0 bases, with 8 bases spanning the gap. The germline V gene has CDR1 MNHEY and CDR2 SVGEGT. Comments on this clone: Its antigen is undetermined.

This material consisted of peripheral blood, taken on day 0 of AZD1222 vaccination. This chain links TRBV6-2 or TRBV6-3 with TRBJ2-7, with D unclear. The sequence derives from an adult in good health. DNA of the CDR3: TGTGCCAGCAGTATCGCAGACTCCTACGAGCAGTACTTC. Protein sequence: CASSIADSYEQYF.